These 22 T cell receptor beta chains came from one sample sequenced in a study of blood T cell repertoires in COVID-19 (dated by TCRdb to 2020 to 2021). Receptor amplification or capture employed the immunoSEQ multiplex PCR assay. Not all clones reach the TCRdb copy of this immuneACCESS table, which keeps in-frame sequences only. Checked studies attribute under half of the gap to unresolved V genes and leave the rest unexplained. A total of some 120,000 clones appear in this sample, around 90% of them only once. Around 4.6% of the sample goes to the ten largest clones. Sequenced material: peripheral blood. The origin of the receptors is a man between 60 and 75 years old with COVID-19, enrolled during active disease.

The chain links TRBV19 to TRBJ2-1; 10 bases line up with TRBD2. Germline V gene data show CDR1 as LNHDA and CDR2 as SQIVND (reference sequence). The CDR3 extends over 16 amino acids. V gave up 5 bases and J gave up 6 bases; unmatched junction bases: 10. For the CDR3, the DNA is TGTGCCAGTAGTGTAGTGTGGACTAGCGGCCCCAATGAGCAGTTCTTC. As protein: CASSVVWTSGPNEQFF. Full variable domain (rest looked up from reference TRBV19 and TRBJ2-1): DGGITQSPKYLFRKEGQNVTLSCEQNLNHDAMYWYRQDPGQGLRLIYYSQIVNDFQKGDIAEGYSVSREKKESFPLTVTSAQKNPTAFYLCASSVVWTSGPNEQFFGPGTRLTVL.

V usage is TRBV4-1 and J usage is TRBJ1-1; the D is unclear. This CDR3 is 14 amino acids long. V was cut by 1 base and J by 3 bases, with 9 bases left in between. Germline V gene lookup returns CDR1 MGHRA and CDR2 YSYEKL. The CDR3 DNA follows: TGCGCCAGCAGCCAAGCGGCTCGGGACACTGAAGCTTTCTTT. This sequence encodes CASSQAARDTEAFF.

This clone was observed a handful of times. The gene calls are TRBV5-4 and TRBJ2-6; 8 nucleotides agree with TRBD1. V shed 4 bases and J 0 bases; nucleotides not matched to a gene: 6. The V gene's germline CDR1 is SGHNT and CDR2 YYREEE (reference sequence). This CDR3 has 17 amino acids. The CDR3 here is CASSTGQGVSGANVLTF. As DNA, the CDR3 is TGTGCCAGCAGCACTGGACAGGGTGTCTCTGGGGCCAACGTCCTGACTTTC. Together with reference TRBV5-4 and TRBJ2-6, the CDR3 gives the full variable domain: ETGVTQSPTHLIKTRGQQVTLRCSSQSGHNTVSWYQQALGQGPQFIFQYYREEENGRGNFPPRFSGLQFPNYSSELNVNALELDDSALYLCASSTGQGVSGANVLTFGAGSRLTVL.

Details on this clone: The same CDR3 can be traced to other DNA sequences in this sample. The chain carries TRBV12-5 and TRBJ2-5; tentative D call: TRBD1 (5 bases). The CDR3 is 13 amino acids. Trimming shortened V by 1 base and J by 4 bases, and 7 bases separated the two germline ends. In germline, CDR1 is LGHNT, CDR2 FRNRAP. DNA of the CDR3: TGTGCTAGTGGTTTGGCAGGGTTAGAGACCCAGTACTTC. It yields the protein CASGLAGLETQYF.

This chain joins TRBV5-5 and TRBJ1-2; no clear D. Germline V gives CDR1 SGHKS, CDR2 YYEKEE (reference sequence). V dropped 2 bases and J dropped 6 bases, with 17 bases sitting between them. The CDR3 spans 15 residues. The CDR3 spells CASSLPSEAADGYTF. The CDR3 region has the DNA TGTGCCAGCAGCTTACCCTCGGAGGCAGCGGATGGCTACACCTTC.

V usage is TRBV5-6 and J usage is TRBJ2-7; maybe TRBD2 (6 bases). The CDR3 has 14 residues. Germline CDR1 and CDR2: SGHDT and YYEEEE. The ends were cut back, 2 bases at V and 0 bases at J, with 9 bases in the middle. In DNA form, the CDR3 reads TGTGCCAGCAGCTTACGGGAGCCCTCCTACGAGCAGTACTTC. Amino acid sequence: CASSLREPSYEQYF. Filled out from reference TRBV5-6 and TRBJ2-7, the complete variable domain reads DAGVTQSPTHLIKTRGQQVTLRCSPKSGHDTVSWYQQALGQGPQFIFQYYEEEERQRGNFPDRFSGHQFPNYSSELNVNALLLGDSALYLCASSLREPSYEQYFGPGTRLTVT.

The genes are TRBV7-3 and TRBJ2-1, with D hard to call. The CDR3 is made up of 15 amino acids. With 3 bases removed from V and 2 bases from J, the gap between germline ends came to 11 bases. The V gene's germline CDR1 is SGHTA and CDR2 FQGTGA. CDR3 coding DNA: TGTGCCAGCAGCTTGGCCCAGGCCCCCTACAATGAGCAGTTCTTC. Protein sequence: CASSLAQAPYNEQFF.

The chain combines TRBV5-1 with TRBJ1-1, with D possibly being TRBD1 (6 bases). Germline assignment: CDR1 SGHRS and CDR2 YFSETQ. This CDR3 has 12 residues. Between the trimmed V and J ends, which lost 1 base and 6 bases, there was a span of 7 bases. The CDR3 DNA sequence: TGCGCCAGCAGCTTGACAGGGCCTGAAGCTTTCTTT. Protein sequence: CASSLTGPEAFF.

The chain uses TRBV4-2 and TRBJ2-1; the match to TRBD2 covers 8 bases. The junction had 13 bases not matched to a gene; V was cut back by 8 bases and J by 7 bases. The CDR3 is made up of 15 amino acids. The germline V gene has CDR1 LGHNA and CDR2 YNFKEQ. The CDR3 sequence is CASGRGGSGKNEQFF. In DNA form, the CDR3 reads TGTGCCAGCGGACGGGGAGGTAGCGGGAAAAATGAGCAGTTCTTC.

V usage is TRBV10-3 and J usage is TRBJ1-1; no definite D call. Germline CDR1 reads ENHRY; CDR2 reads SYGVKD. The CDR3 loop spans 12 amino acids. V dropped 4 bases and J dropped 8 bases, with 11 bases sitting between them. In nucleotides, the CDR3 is TGTGCCATCAGTGGGGGAGTAGGGGAAGCTTTCTTT. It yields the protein CAISGGVGEAFF.

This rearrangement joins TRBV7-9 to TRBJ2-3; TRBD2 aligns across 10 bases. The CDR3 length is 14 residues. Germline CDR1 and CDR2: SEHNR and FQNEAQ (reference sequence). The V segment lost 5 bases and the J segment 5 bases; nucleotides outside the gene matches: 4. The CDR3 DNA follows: TGTGCCAGCAGCCGTGGACTAGCGGTAGATACGCAGTATTTT. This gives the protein CASSRGLAVDTQYF.

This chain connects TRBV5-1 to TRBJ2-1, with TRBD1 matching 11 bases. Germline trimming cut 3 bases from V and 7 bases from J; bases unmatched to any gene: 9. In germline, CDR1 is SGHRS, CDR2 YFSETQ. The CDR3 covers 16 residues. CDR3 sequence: CASSYHGQGALNEQFF. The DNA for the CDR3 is TGCGCCAGCAGCTATCATGGACAGGGGGCTTTAAATGAGCAGTTCTTC.

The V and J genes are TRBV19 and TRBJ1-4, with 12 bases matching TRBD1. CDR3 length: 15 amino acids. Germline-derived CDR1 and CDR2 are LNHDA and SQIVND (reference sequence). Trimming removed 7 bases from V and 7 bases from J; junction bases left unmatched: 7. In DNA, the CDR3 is TGTGCCAGTACCGCCGGGACAGGGGGCTTTGAAAAACTGTTTTTT. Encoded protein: CASTAGTGGFEKLFF.

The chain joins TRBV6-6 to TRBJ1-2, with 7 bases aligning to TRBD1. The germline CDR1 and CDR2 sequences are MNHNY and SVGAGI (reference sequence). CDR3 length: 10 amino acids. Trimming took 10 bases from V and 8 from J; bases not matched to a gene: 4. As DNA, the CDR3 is TGTGCCACCAGAGGGGGCGGCTACACCTTC. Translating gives CATRGGGYTF.

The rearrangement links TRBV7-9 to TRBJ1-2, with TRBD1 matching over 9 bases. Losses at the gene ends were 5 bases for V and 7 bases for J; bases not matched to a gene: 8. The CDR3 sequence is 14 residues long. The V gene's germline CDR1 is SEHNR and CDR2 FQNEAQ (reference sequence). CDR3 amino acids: CASSPGTGIGGYTF. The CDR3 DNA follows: TGTGCCAGCAGCCCAGGGACAGGGATAGGTGGCTACACCTTC. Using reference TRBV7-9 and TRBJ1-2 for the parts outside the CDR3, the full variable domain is DTGVSQNPRHKITKRGQNVTFRCDPISEHNRLYWYRQTLGQGPEFLTYFQNEAQLEKSRLLSDRFSAERPKGSFSTLEIQRTEQGDSAMYLCASSPGTGIGGYTFGSGTRLTVV.

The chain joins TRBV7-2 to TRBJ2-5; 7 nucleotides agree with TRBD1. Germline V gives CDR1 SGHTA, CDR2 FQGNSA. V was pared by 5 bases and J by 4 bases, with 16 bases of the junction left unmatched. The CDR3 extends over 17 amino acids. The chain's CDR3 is CASSHEGQPGISETQYF. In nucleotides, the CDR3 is TGTGCCAGCAGCCACGAGGGACAGCCGGGTATTTCAGAGACCCAGTACTTC. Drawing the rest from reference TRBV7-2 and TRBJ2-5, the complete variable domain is GAGVSQSPSNKVTEKGKDVELRCDPISGHTALYWYRQSLGQGLEFLIYFQGNSAPDKSGLPSDRFSAERTGGSVSTLTIQRTQQEDSAVYLCASSHEGQPGISETQYFGPGTRLLVL.

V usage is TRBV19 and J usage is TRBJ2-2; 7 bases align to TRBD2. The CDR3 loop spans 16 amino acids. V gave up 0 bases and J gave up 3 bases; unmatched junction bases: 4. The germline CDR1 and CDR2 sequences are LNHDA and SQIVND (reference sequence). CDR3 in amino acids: CASSIEASGYTGELFF. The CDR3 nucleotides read TGTGCCAGTAGTATAGAGGCTAGCGGATACACCGGGGAGCTGTTTTTT.

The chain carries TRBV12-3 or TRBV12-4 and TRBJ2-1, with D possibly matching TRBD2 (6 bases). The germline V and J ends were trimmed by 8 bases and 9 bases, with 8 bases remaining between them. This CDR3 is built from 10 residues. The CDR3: CASQGGEQFF. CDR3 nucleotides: TGTGCCAGCCAGGGAGGTGAGCAGTTCTTC.

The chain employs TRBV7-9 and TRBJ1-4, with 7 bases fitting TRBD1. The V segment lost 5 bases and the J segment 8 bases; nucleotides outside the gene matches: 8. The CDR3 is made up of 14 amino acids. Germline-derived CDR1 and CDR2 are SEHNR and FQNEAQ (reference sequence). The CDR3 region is CASSPGGLREKLFF. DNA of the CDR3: TGTGCCAGCAGCCCAGGGGGTCTGAGGGAAAAACTGTTTTTT.

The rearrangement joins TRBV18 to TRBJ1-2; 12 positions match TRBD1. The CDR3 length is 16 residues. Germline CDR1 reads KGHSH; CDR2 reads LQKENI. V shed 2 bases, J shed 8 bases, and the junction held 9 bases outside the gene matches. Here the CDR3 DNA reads TGTGCCAGCTCACCAGGGACAGGGGGCGCCCCGGAAGGCTACACCTTC. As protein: CASSPGTGGAPEGYTF.

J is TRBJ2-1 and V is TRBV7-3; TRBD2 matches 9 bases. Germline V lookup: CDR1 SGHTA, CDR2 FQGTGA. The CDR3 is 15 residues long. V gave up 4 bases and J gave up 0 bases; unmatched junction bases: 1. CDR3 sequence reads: CASSSSGVSYNEQFF. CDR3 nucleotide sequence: TGTGCCAGCAGCTCTAGCGGGGTCTCCTACAATGAGCAGTTCTTC.

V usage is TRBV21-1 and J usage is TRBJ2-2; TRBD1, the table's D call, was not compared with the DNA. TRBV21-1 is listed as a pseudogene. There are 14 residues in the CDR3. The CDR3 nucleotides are TGTGCCAGCGGGCCAGACAGGCACACCGGGGAGCTGTTTTTT. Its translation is CASGPDRHTGELFF.